Listed below are T cell receptor beta chains from one sample, sequenced in a study of cytomegalovirus exposure and HLA in healthy donors. Assay: immunoSEQ multiplex PCR; the TCRdb copy retains only in-frame clones and omits some. The sample has fewer than 250,000 clones, 80% to 85% seen once. The source material was PBMCs. Receptors originate from a woman aged 40 to 50 in good health and CMV-seronegative. Each CDR3 is given with its conserved first and last residue. The D gene is left open where the match is weak. The size of a clone is reported for some rows only, either as once, few or many, or as a class for expanded clones.

clone_size: .; v_call: TRBV5-4; j_call: TRBJ2-2; d_call: TRBD2; cdr3_nt: TGTGCCAGAAGCCTACTCGGGACTAGCGGGAGGTTTACCGGGGAGCTGTTTTTT; cdr3_aa: CARSLLGTSGRFTGELFF
clone_size: .; v_call: TRBV7-9; j_call: TRBJ1-1; d_call: TRBD1; cdr3_nt: TGTGCCAGCAGCTTAGTCTCGGACAGGGGGCGGAAGAGTGAAGCTTTCTTT; cdr3_aa: CASSLVSDRGRKSEAFF
clone_size: .; v_call: TRBV10-1; j_call: TRBJ2-2; d_call: TRBD1; cdr3_nt: TGCGCCAGCAGTGATCCGGGACAGGGTAGTCGGACCGGGGAGCTGTTTTTT; cdr3_aa: CASSDPGQGSRTGELFF
clone_size: .; v_call: TRBV27; j_call: TRBJ2-3; d_call: TRBD2; cdr3_nt: TGTGCCAGCTACCCCCGGACTAGCGGGAGTTGGACAGATACGCAGTATTTT; cdr3_aa: CASYPRTSGSWTDTQYF
clone_size: once; v_call: TRBV10-3; j_call: TRBJ1-5; d_call: .; cdr3_nt: TGTGCCATCAGTGAGTCGTCAGTTAATCAGCCCCAGCATTTT; cdr3_aa: CAISESSVNQPQHF
clone_size: .; v_call: TRBV6-5; j_call: TRBJ1-1; d_call: .; cdr3_nt: TGTGCCAGCAGTTACTCGCCGGGTAGGACTGAAGCTTTCTTT; cdr3_aa: CASSYSPGRTEAFF
clone_size: .; v_call: TRBV30; j_call: TRBJ1-5; d_call: .; cdr3_nt: TGTGCCTGGAGTGGAGGTGGGAGGGATCAGCCCCAGCATTTT; cdr3_aa: CAWSGGGRDQPQHF
clone_size: .; v_call: TRBV29-1; j_call: TRBJ2-3; d_call: TRBD1; cdr3_nt: TGCAGCGTTCGCCCGGGGACAGGAGGAGATACGCAGTATTTT; cdr3_aa: CSVRPGTGGDTQYF
clone_size: .; v_call: TRBV7-3; j_call: TRBJ1-1; d_call: .; cdr3_nt: TGTGCCAGCAGCTTAGGGGCAGGGAGGAGGGTGAACACTGAAGCTTTCTTT; cdr3_aa: CASSLGAGRRVNTEAFF
clone_size: .; v_call: TRBV19; j_call: TRBJ1-1; d_call: .; cdr3_nt: TGTGCCAGTAGTTCGCAACACCTTGAAGCTTTCTTT; cdr3_aa: CASSSQHLEAFF
clone_size: .; v_call: TRBV11-2; j_call: TRBJ1-1; d_call: .; cdr3_nt: TGTGCCAGCAGCTTAAGCGAGGCCTCCGCTTTCTTT; cdr3_aa: CASSLSEASAFF
clone_size: .; v_call: TRBV9; j_call: TRBJ1-2; d_call: .; cdr3_nt: TGTGCCAGCAGCGTCTCCCAGGACTCGGGCGGCTACACCTTC; cdr3_aa: CASSVSQDSGGYTF
clone_size: .; v_call: TRBV27; j_call: TRBJ2-3; d_call: TRBD2; cdr3_nt: TGTGCCAGCAGTTTATCCCCCTATGGCGGGAGGGTGATAGATACGCAGTATTTT; cdr3_aa: CASSLSPYGGRVIDTQYF
clone_size: .; v_call: TRBV7-2; j_call: TRBJ2-2; d_call: TRBD1; cdr3_nt: TGTGCCAGCAGGCCGGGACAGAGCACCGGGGAGCTGTTTTTT; cdr3_aa: CASRPGQSTGELFF
clone_size: once; v_call: TRBV27; j_call: TRBJ2-1; d_call: TRBD2; cdr3_nt: TGTGCCAGCAATTTGGGCGGGAGCTCCTACAATGAGCAGTTCTTC; cdr3_aa: CASNLGGSSYNEQFF
clone_size: .; v_call: TRBV5-4; j_call: TRBJ1-5; d_call: .; cdr3_nt: TGTGCCAGCAGCTTGGACCCGGCAGGGCAGCCCCAGCATTTT; cdr3_aa: CASSLDPAGQPQHF
clone_size: .; v_call: TRBV6-5; j_call: TRBJ2-2; d_call: .; cdr3_nt: TGTGCCAGCCTCCCGGGCGGGGTGCACACCGGGGAGCTGTTTTTT; cdr3_aa: CASLPGGVHTGELFF
clone_size: .; v_call: TRBV19; j_call: TRBJ1-3; d_call: .; cdr3_nt: TGTGCCAGTAGTGACCGGGGAGGGGTTCACACCATATATTTT; cdr3_aa: CASSDRGGVHTIYF
clone_size: .; v_call: TRBV5-1; j_call: TRBJ2-3; d_call: .; cdr3_nt: TGCGCCAGCATCCCTTTTGAGGGTAGCACAGATACGCAGTATTTT; cdr3_aa: CASIPFEGSTDTQYF
clone_size: .; v_call: TRBV4-1; j_call: TRBJ1-2; d_call: TRBD1; cdr3_nt: TGCGCCAGCAGCACTCGACAGGGGGCGCGGGGCTACACCTTC; cdr3_aa: CASSTRQGARGYTF
clone_size: .; v_call: TRBV5-4; j_call: TRBJ2-1; d_call: .; cdr3_nt: TGTGCCAGCAGCAGGGACTCCAACGAGCAGTTCTTC; cdr3_aa: CASSRDSNEQFF
clone_size: .; v_call: TRBV18; j_call: TRBJ2-6; d_call: TRBD1; cdr3_nt: TGTGCCAGCTCACCAAGGACAGGGATCGGTACTGGGGCCAACGTCCTGACTTTC; cdr3_aa: CASSPRTGIGTGANVLTF
clone_size: .; v_call: TRBV30; j_call: TRBJ1-3; d_call: .; cdr3_nt: TGTGCCTGGAGTGCCGGCTCTGGAAACACCATATATTTT; cdr3_aa: CAWSAGSGNTIYF
clone_size: once; v_call: TRBV30; j_call: TRBJ1-4; d_call: .; cdr3_nt: TGTGCCTGGTCGGTGTCTAATGAAAAACTGTTTTTT; cdr3_aa: CAWSVSNEKLFF
clone_size: .; v_call: TRBV11-3; j_call: TRBJ2-5; d_call: TRBD1; cdr3_nt: TGTGCCAGCAGCTTAGATCCAGGGGGCTGGGAGACCCAGTACTTC; cdr3_aa: CASSLDPGGWETQYF
clone_size: few; v_call: TRBV5-6; j_call: TRBJ2-3; d_call: TRBD2; cdr3_nt: TGTGCCAGCAGCCTACTCGCGGGAGCGGCTGATACGCAGTATTTT; cdr3_aa: CASSLLAGAADTQYF
clone_size: .; v_call: TRBV6-5; j_call: TRBJ1-1; d_call: .; cdr3_nt: TGTGCCAGCAGTTACATGACAGAGCTGAACACTGAAGCTTTCTTT; cdr3_aa: CASSYMTELNTEAFF
clone_size: once; v_call: TRBV5-8; j_call: TRBJ1-5; d_call: .; cdr3_nt: TGTGCCAGCAGCAAGGGACTGAGTAGCAATCAGCCCCAGCATTTT; cdr3_aa: CASSKGLSSNQPQHF
clone_size: few; v_call: TRBV30; j_call: TRBJ1-5; d_call: .; cdr3_nt: TGTGCCTGGAACAGGGCGAACCAGCCCCAGCATTTT; cdr3_aa: CAWNRANQPQHF